These 21 T cell receptor beta chains originate from one sample sequenced in a study of T cell changes during pregnancy in multiple sclerosis. Libraries were prepared by immunoSEQ multiplex PCR; TCRdb keeps only in-frame clonotypes and omits some of them. The table includes about 57,000 clones, 85% to 95% detected once. The sample here was peripheral blood, taken after pregnancy. The source of these receptors is a female donor with multiple sclerosis, enrolled in a pregnancy study.

The V call is TRBV9, the J call TRBJ2-3; 12 nucleotides match TRBD2. Germline CDR1 is SGDLS and CDR2 is YYNGEE. V shed 0 bases, J shed 1 base, and the junction held 6 bases outside the gene matches. The CDR3 covers 18 residues. The CDR3 reads CASSVGASGRAGTDTQYF. The CDR3, as DNA: TGTGCCAGCAGCGTAGGGGCTAGCGGGAGGGCCGGCACAGATACGCAGTATTTT.

The DNA of the CDR3 is TGTGCCAGCAACCTGGGACAGGGGAAAAACATTCAGTACTTC. Amino acid sequence: CASNLGQGKNIQYF. The J gene is TRBJ2-4, the V gene TRBV2; 10 positions agree with TRBD1. Trimming cost V 7 bases and J 4 bases; bases outside gene matches: 4. Germline values: CDR1 SNHLY, CDR2 FYNNEI. The CDR3 contains 14 residues.

Only one count was recorded for this clone. This chain uses TRBV6-1 with TRBJ1-2, with D possibly matching TRBD1 (5 bases). The germline V gene has CDR1 MNHNS and CDR2 SASEGT. The V and J ends lost 1 base and 4 bases respectively, with 13 bases between them. CDR3 length: 15 residues. The CDR3 region is CASSEGYTGPYGYTF. The CDR3 DNA is TGTGCCAGCAGTGAAGGTTATACAGGTCCCTATGGCTACACCTTC.

The chain links TRBV9 to TRBJ2-1; a weak D match, TRBD1 (5 bases). This CDR3 has 13 residues. V lost 4 bases and J 3 bases, leaving 8 bases between the germline ends. Germline CDR1 reads SGDLS; CDR2 reads YYNGEE. The CDR3 DNA sequence: TGTGCCAGCAGCCGAACAGGCTACAATGAGCAGTTCTTC. Translation gives CASSRTGYNEQFF.

The rearrangement links TRBV7-9 to TRBJ2-5; D unclear. This CDR3 region has 15 residues. From germline, CDR1 is SEHNR and CDR2 FQNEAQ (reference sequence). V lost 1 base, J lost 7 bases, and 16 bases lay in between. The chain's CDR3 is CASSLGLGESSTQYF. As DNA, the CDR3 is TGTGCCAGCAGCTTAGGACTGGGTGAATCTTCGACCCAGTACTTC. Full variable domain (outside the CDR3, taken from reference TRBV7-9 and TRBJ2-5): DTGVSQNPRHKITKRGQNVTFRCDPISEHNRLYWYRQTLGQGPEFLTYFQNEAQLEKSRLLSDRFSAERPKGSFSTLEIQRTEQGDSAMYLCASSLGLGESSTQYFGPGTRLLVL.

The chain has TRBV28 and TRBJ2-7; TRBD2 is a possible D gene (6 bases). V lost 6 bases and J lost 0, with 12 bases in between. Germline V gene lookup returns CDR1 MDHEN and CDR2 SYDVKM. The CDR3 sequence is 14 residues long. The CDR3 spells CASRTGTSSYEQYF. The DNA of the CDR3 is TGTGCCAGCAGGACCGGGACTTCCTCCTACGAGCAGTACTTC. Full variable domain (remainder filled in from reference TRBV28 and TRBJ2-7): DVKVTQSSRYLVKRTGEKVFLECVQDMDHENMFWYRQDPGLGLRLIYFSYDVKMKEKGDIPEGYSVSREKKERFSLILESASTNQTSMYLCASRTGTSSYEQYFGPGTRLTVT.

The rearrangement uses TRBV5-1 and TRBJ1-1, with D perhaps TRBD1 (5 bases). Trimming pared 5 bases from V and 5 bases from J, leaving 19 bases between. This CDR3 comprises 15 residues. The V gene's germline CDR1 is SGHRS and CDR2 YFSETQ. CDR3 residues: CASRGTLDAGTEAFF. The CDR3 DNA reads TGCGCCAGCAGGGGGACGCTGGACGCGGGAACTGAAGCTTTCTTT. Using reference TRBV5-1 and TRBJ1-1 for the parts outside the CDR3, the full variable domain is KAGVTQTPRYLIKTRGQQVTLSCSPISGHRSVSWYQQTPGQGLQFLFEYFSETQRNKGNFPGRFSGRQFSNSRSEMNVSTLELGDSALYLCASRGTLDAGTEAFFGQGTRLTVV.

V gene TRBV14 combines with J gene TRBJ2-5; perhaps TRBD2 as D (6 bases). V lost 5 bases and J 2 bases, leaving 9 bases between the germline ends. The germline CDR1 and CDR2 sequences are SGHDN and FVKESK. The CDR3 runs to 13 residues. The CDR3 sequence is CASSFAGQETQYF. For the CDR3, the DNA is TGTGCCAGCAGCTTTGCGGGACAAGAGACCCAGTACTTC.

V usage is TRBV9 and J usage is TRBJ2-2; 7 nucleotides agree with TRBD2. Germline lookup yields CDR1 SGDLS and CDR2 YYNGEE. After removal of 3 bases from V and 1 base from J, the junction contained 6 bases not matched to a gene. The CDR3 is 16 residues long. The CDR3, as DNA: TGTGCCAGCAGCGCCCCTGGACTAGAGAACACCGGGGAGCTGTTTTTT. As protein: CASSAPGLENTGELFF.

The chain joins TRBV7-2 to TRBJ2-1; 9 positions match TRBD2. Germline CDR1 and CDR2: SGHTA and FQGNSA. The CDR3 is 14 residues long. The V and J ends lost 4 bases and 8 bases, in that order; junction bases with no gene match: 6. The CDR3 DNA is TGTGCCAGCAGCTGGGTTAGCGGGAGAGATGAGCAGTTCTTC. It is translated as CASSWVSGRDEQFF.

The rearrangement uses TRBV25-1 and TRBJ2-1, with 9 nucleotides matching TRBD1. V gave up 7 bases and J gave up 2 bases; unmatched junction bases: 3. Germline lookup yields CDR1 MGHDK and CDR2 SYGVNS. This CDR3 has 14 amino acids. This CDR3 reads CASKGQGPYNEQFF. The CDR3 DNA is TGTGCCAGCAAAGGACAGGGGCCCTACAATGAGCAGTTCTTC.

The V gene is TRBV19, the J gene TRBJ2-3; 7 nucleotides align to TRBD2. There are 17 residues in the CDR3. Unmatched junction bases numbered 15, after V lost 5 bases and J lost 4 bases. Germline assignment: CDR1 LNHDA and CDR2 SQIVND (reference sequence). The CDR3 nucleotides read TGTGCCAGTAGTCCGTCGGTGGGCGCGGGAGAAGCAGATACGCAGTATTTT. It specifies CASSPSVGAGEADTQYF. The full variable domain, with the rest looked up from reference TRBV19 and TRBJ2-3, is DGGITQSPKYLFRKEGQNVTLSCEQNLNHDAMYWYRQDPGQGLRLIYYSQIVNDFQKGDIAEGYSVSREKKESFPLTVTSAQKNPTAFYLCASSPSVGAGEADTQYFGPGTRLTVL.

This clone was found once. The rearrangement uses TRBV29-1 and TRBJ2-1; 8 bases are shared with TRBD2. The J segment lost 0 bases and the V segment lost 3 bases, leaving 7 bases of the junction unmatched. Germline assignment: CDR1 SQVTM and CDR2 ANQGSEA. This CDR3 contains 16 residues. For the CDR3, the DNA is TGCAGCGTTGACACTAGCGGAGGACTCTCCTACAATGAGCAGTTCTTC. Its protein product is CSVDTSGGLSYNEQFF.

Only one count was recorded for this clone. The chain is built from TRBV28 and TRBJ2-2; the D gene is possibly TRBD2 (6 bases). Trimming removed 5 bases at V and 0 bases at J, with 13 bases between. Germline V gives CDR1 MDHEN, CDR2 SYDVKM. The CDR3 has 16 amino acids. CDR3 loop: CASSRSGLTNTGELFF. Written as DNA, the CDR3 is TGTGCCAGCAGTCGCTCGGGACTTACGAACACCGGGGAGCTGTTTTTT. Full variable domain (outside the CDR3, taken from reference TRBV28 and TRBJ2-2): DVKVTQSSRYLVKRTGEKVFLECVQDMDHENMFWYRQDPGLGLRLIYFSYDVKMKEKGDIPEGYSVSREKKERFSLILESASTNQTSMYLCASSRSGLTNTGELFFGEGSRLTVL.

The genes are TRBV5-1 and TRBJ2-1; the match to TRBD2 covers 8 bases. The CDR3 contains 12 residues. V dropped 2 bases and J dropped 10; count of bases not matched to a gene: 2. CDR1 and CDR2 from the germline V gene are SGHRS and YFSETQ. The CDR3 region has the DNA TGCGCCAGCAGCTTCACTAGCGGAGAGCAGTTCTTC. Its protein product is CASSFTSGEQFF.

This rearrangement joins TRBV4-3 to TRBJ1-2; a possible D gene is TRBD1 (5 bases). Germline V gene data show CDR1 as LGHNA and CDR2 as YSLEER. The CDR3 is 15 amino acids. Trimming took 0 bases from V and 1 from J, leaving 9 bases between them. CDR3 DNA: TGCGCCAGCAGCCAAGATCTGCAGGGTAACTATGGCTACACCTTC. Its translation: CASSQDLQGNYGYTF.

The genes are TRBV28 and TRBJ1-1; TRBD1 matches at 7 bases. The V gene's germline CDR1 is MDHEN and CDR2 SYDVKM. V dropped 4 bases and J dropped 5; count of bases not matched to a gene: 4. The CDR3 has 13 amino acids. CDR3 DNA sequence: TGTGCCAGCAGTTCAGGGGGGTGGACTGAAGCTTTCTTT. Encoded protein: CASSSGGWTEAFF.

This clone was recorded only once. This chain connects TRBV19 to TRBJ2-7; 7 nucleotides line up with TRBD2. V was clipped by 4 bases and J by 0 bases; unmatched bases: 9. The V gene's germline CDR1 is LNHDA and CDR2 SQIVND (reference sequence). The CDR3 runs to 16 residues. The CDR3 DNA follows: TGTGCCAGTAGTAAAGGGAGGGACTACCTCTCCTACGAGCAGTACTTC. This sequence encodes CASSKGRDYLSYEQYF.

The chain combines TRBV2 with TRBJ1-1; TRBD1 matches at 7 bases. With V trimmed by 11 bases and J by 4 bases, 13 bases remained unmatched. This CDR3 has 14 amino acids. Looked up from germline, CDR1 is SNHLY and CDR2 is FYNNEI. Here the CDR3 DNA reads TGTGCCGTTACGGAGAGGGGGCGAAGCACTGAAGCTTTCTTT. It translates to CAVTERGRSTEAFF.

J is TRBJ1-3 and V is TRBV6-5; TRBD1 might be the D (6 bases). Per germline, CDR1 MNHEY and CDR2 SVGAGI. V was cut by 4 bases and J by 3 bases, with 16 bases left in between. There are 16 residues in the CDR3. The CDR3 DNA is TGTGCCAGCAGTTTGGCGACAGGTGAGATTGGAAACACCATATATTTT. Translation: CASSLATGEIGNTIYF.

V and J are TRBV30 and TRBJ1-1; 9 bases align to TRBD1. Germline CDR1 reads GTSNPN; CDR2 reads SVGIG (reference sequence). The CDR3 is made up of 13 amino acids. J gave up 0 bases and V 8 bases, and 4 bases lay outside the gene matches. CDR3 DNA sequence: TGTGCCGGAAACAGGGGGCTGAACACTGAAGCTTTCTTT. This encodes CAGNRGLNTEAFF.